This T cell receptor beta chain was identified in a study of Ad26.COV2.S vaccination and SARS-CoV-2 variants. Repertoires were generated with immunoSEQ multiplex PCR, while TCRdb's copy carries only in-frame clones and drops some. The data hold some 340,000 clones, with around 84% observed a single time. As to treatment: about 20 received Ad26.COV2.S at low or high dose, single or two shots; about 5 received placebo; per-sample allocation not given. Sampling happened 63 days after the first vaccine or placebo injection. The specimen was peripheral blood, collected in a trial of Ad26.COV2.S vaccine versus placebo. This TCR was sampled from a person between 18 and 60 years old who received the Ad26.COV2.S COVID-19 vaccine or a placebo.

CDR3 sequence: CSVEGTARTTDTQYF. The CDR3 region has the DNA TGCAGCGTTGAAGGGACAGCGAGGACCACAGATACGCAGTATTTT. This chain uses TRBV29-1 with TRBJ2-3, with D possibly TRBD1 on 6 matching bases. This CDR3 spans 15 amino acids. CDR1 and CDR2 from the germline V gene are SQVTM and ANQGSEA. V lost 1 base, J lost 2 bases, and 13 bases lay in between.